The rows below give T cell receptor beta chains drawn from one sample of a study of OX40 agonist ivuxolimab in advanced cancers. Sequenced by immunoSEQ multiplex PCR; TCRdb stores in-frame clones only, minus some. The table lists 60,000 to 80,000 clones, roughly 81% of them singletons. The sequencing here drew on CD4+ or CD8+ T cells sorted from blood, taken in a trial of the OX40 agonist ivuxolimab. These receptors were collected from an adult with an advanced solid tumor such as melanoma, head and neck, liver or kidney cancer. The CDR3 runs from the conserved cysteine through the conserved F or W. D genes are given only for firm matches. Size is stated for part of the rows, as once, few or many counts, or as a class when the clone is expanded.

>TRBV4-2|TRBD2|TRBJ2-1|NA
TGTGCCAGCAGCCAAGACGAACTAGCGTGGAATGAGCAGTTCTTC
CASSQDELAWNEQFF
>TRBV5-6|NA|TRBJ2-7|NA
TGTGCCAGCAGCAGGAGACAGGTAGACTACGAGCAGTACTTC
CASSRRQVDYEQYF
>TRBV11-2|NA|TRBJ1-2|NA
TGTGCCAGCAGCTTGAACAGGGAATCTGGCTACACCTTC
CASSLNRESGYTF
>TRBV7-8|NA|TRBJ1-2|NA
TGTGCCAGCAGCTTAAGTCGGGCAGATGGCTACACCTTC
CASSLSRADGYTF
>TRBV5-4|TRBD2|TRBJ2-7|NA
TGTGCCAGCAGGGGGCCGGGACTAGCGGGTGGATATCGCTACGAGCAGTACTTC
CASRGPGLAGGYRYEQYF
>TRBV15|TRBD1|TRBJ1-5|few
TGTGCCACCAGCCGGACAGGGAATCAGCCCCAGCATTTT
CATSRTGNQPQHF
>TRBV6-1|NA|TRBJ2-1|NA
TGTGCCAGCAGTGTAAATTGGGATGGTGAGCAGTTCTTC
CASSVNWDGEQFF
>TRBV11-2|NA|TRBJ2-7|NA
TGTGCCAGCAGGCCATTGGGGGCTGAGGGCGAGCAGTACTTC
CASRPLGAEGEQYF
>TRBV9|NA|TRBJ2-6|NA
TGTGCCAGCAGCGAACAGGGAGGTGGGGCCAACGTCCTGACTTTC
CASSEQGGGANVLTF
>TRBV5-6|NA|TRBJ1-1|NA
TGTGCCAGCAGCTCGACGCCCCTGAACACTGAAGCTTTCTTT
CASSSTPLNTEAFF
>TRBV5-5|NA|TRBJ2-7|once
TGTGCCAGCAGCCTATCTGGCGCGTTCAGCTCCTACGAGCAGTACTTC
CASSLSGAFSSYEQYF
>TRBV5-6|NA|TRBJ1-5|NA
TGTGCCAGCAGCCGGAGGGGGAATCAGCCCCAGCATTTT
CASSRRGNQPQHF
>TRBV7-9|NA|TRBJ1-1|NA
TGTGCCAGCAGCCCATACCTGAACACTGAAGCTTTCTTT
CASSPYLNTEAFF
>TRBV29-1|TRBD1|TRBJ1-1|NA
TGCAGCGGGAAAACCCAGGGGGCTCGCACTGAAGCTTTCTTT
CSGKTQGARTEAFF
>TRBV7-3|NA|TRBJ1-1|NA
TGTGCCAGCAGTACAGGGCCGAACACTGAAGCTTTCTTT
CASSTGPNTEAFF
>TRBV5-1|TRBD2|TRBJ2-5|NA
TGCGCCAGCAGCATTGGACTAGCGGTGCCCCAAGAGACCCAGTACTTC
CASSIGLAVPQETQYF
>TRBV5-1|NA|TRBJ1-2|NA
TGCGCCAGCAGCTTCACACAGTTCAACTATGGCTACACCTTC
CASSFTQFNYGYTF
>TRBV6-5|NA|TRBJ2-7|NA
TGTGCCAGCAGTTCATACGGGACGCCACGCTCCTACGAGCAGTACTTC
CASSSYGTPRSYEQYF
>TRBV18|TRBD2|TRBJ2-5|NA
TGTGCCAGCTCACCGGCGGGAGGGCCGGAGACCCAGTACTTC
CASSPAGGPETQYF
>TRBV5-1|TRBD2|TRBJ2-2|NA
TGCGCCAGCAGCTTGATGCTAGCGGGGGCCTCACGTCCCGGGGAGCTGTTTTTT
CASSLMLAGASRPGELFF
>TRBV5-5|NA|TRBJ1-1|NA
TGTGCCAGCAGCTTGAGAGGTCAGGAGAACACTGAAGCTTTCTTT
CASSLRGQENTEAFF
>TRBV5-4|NA|TRBJ2-2|NA
TGTGCCAGCAGCTCGCGACAGAGGGGGACCGGGGAGCTGTTTTTT
CASSSRQRGTGELFF
>TRBV11-3|NA|TRBJ2-7|NA
TGTGCCAGCAGCACCTCAGGGGACGAGCAGTACTTC
CASSTSGDEQYF
>TRBV19|NA|TRBJ1-1|NA
TGTGCCAGTAGTATAGGACGGACTGAAGCTTTCTTT
CASSIGRTEAFF
>TRBV2|TRBD2|TRBJ2-2|few
TGTGCCAGCAACCTTGATAGCGGGGGGGCCGTCGGGGAGCTGTTTTTT
CASNLDSGGAVGELFF
>TRBV19|TRBD1|TRBJ2-7|NA
TGTGCCAGTAGCCCCGGGACAGCTTCCTACGAGCAGTACTTC
CASSPGTASYEQYF
>TRBV4-1|TRBD2|TRBJ2-3|NA
TGCGCCAGCAGCCCTTGGACTAGCGGGGGCCAGATGGATACGCAGTATTTT
CASSPWTSGGQMDTQYF
>TRBV5-8|NA|TRBJ1-5|NA
TGTGCCAGCATCCCTTTGTCCGGTGGGAATCAGCCCCAGCATTTT
CASIPLSGGNQPQHF
>TRBV5-1|NA|TRBJ2-6|NA
TGCGCCAGCAGCCTCCCTTTATCGGGGGCCAACGTCCTGACTTTC
CASSLPLSGANVLTF
>TRBV19|NA|TRBJ1-1|NA
TGTGCCAGTAGAGAAAACCGGCGACAGCGTTTTGAAGCTTTCTTT
CASRENRRQRFEAFF
>TRBV7-9|NA|TRBJ1-2|NA
TGTGCCAGCAGCTTAGGCCTTTTGGGGGCGCGGAGCTATGGCTACACCTTC
CASSLGLLGARSYGYTF
>TRBV11-3|TRBD1|TRBJ2-5|once
TGTGCCAGCAGCCCTCGGACAGGGGGTCAAGAGACCCAGTACTTC
CASSPRTGGQETQYF
>TRBV7-9|NA|TRBJ1-2|NA
TGTGCCAGCAGCTTAGTGGCCTGGGGATGGACCTATGGCTACACCTTC
CASSLVAWGWTYGYTF
>TRBV7-6|NA|TRBJ1-1|NA
TGTGCCAGCAGCTTAAGCAGGGTTGGGGGCACTGAAGCTTTCTTT
CASSLSRVGGTEAFF
>TRBV9|NA|TRBJ1-2|NA
TGTGCCAGCAGCCGTCAACTTCAGGGGCCGGCAAGTGGCTACACCTTC
CASSRQLQGPASGYTF
>TRBV29-1|TRBD1|TRBJ1-2|NA
TGCAGCACCCCGAGGGGGGACAGGGAGTACTATGGCTACACCTTC
CSTPRGDREYYGYTF
>TRBV11-3|TRBD1|TRBJ1-6|NA
TGTGCCAGCAGCTTAGAACAGGGGGGAAGCTCCTATAATTCACCCCTCCACTTT
CASSLEQGGSSYNSPLHF
>TRBV5-4|TRBD2|TRBJ2-7|NA
TGTGCCAGCAGCTTGGAACTAGCGGGAGTCAACGAGCAGTACTTC
CASSLELAGVNEQYF
>TRBV2|NA|TRBJ2-3|NA
TGTGCCAGCAGTATAATCGGGTCAGATACGCAGTATTTT
CASSIIGSDTQYF
>TRBV30|NA|TRBJ1-1|once
TGTGCCTGGAGTGTACTAGGTATGAACACTGAAGCTTTCTTT
CAWSVLGMNTEAFF
>TRBV6-1|NA|TRBJ2-7|few
TGTGCCAGCAGTGAAATTCTTTACGAGCAGTACTTC
CASSEILYEQYF
>TRBV4-1|NA|TRBJ1-2|NA
TGCGCCAGCAGCCCGGCTGAGGATTATGGCTACACCTTC
CASSPAEDYGYTF
>TRBV29-1|NA|TRBJ1-1|NA
TGCAGCGTTGGGAGGACGGTCATGAACACTGAAGCTTTCTTT
CSVGRTVMNTEAFF
>TRBV19|NA|TRBJ1-1|NA
TGTGCCAGTAGATCGACAGATTACACTGAAGCTTTCTTT
CASRSTDYTEAFF
>TRBV18|TRBD1|TRBJ1-1|NA
TGTGCCAGCTCACCTTTGACAGGGGGTAACACTGAAGCTTTCTTT
CASSPLTGGNTEAFF
>TRBV6-6|NA|TRBJ2-7|NA
TGTGCCAGCAGTGACGGGCATCACTACGAGCAGTACTTC
CASSDGHHYEQYF
>TRBV6-5|TRBD1|TRBJ2-7|NA
TGTGCCAGCAGAATCGACAGGGACCGTAACGAGCAGTACTTC
CASRIDRDRNEQYF
>TRBV4-1|NA|TRBJ2-7|few
TGCGCCAGCAGCCGGACCGTACTAGAGCGGCGGGCCTACGAGCAGTACTTC
CASSRTVLERRAYEQYF
>TRBV25-1|NA|TRBJ2-3|NA
TGTGCCAGCAACCTTGGGGGCCCCACAGATACGCAGTATTTT
CASNLGGPTDTQYF
>TRBV5-1|NA|TRBJ2-7|few
TGCGCCAGCAGCGAATTAGAGGGCGAGCAGTACTTC
CASSELEGEQYF
>TRBV7-3|NA|TRBJ2-1|NA
TGTGCCAGCAGCTTAAATACGGGTGCGGTGGATGAGCAGTTCTTC
CASSLNTGAVDEQFF
>TRBV6-6|NA|TRBJ2-3|NA
TGTGCCAGCAGTCCTAGCACAGATACGCAGTATTTT
CASSPSTDTQYF
>TRBV11-1|TRBD1|TRBJ1-3|NA
TGTGCCAGCTCAACAGGGGCCTTTGGAAACACCATATATTTT
CASSTGAFGNTIYF
>TRBV29-1|NA|TRBJ2-7|NA
TGCAGCGCCTTACACGGACCGGGCGAGCAGTACTTC
CSALHGPGEQYF